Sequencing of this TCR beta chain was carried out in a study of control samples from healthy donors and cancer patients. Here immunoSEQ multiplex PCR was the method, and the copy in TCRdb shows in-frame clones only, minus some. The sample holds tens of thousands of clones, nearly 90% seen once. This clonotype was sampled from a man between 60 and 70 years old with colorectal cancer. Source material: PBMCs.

CDR3 in DNA: TGTGCCAGCAGCTTAGACGGCAACCGGGCCCAGCATTTT. Translating gives CASSLDGNRAQHF. The chain joins TRBV7-9 to TRBJ1-5; D is unclear. Germline V gene sequence: CDR1 SEHNR, CDR2 FQNEAQ (reference sequence). V lost 1 base and J lost 11, with 12 bases in between. The CDR3 is 13 residues long.